This T cell receptor beta chain was retrieved from a study of control samples from healthy donors and cancer patients. The CDR3 loop spans 13 amino acids. V lost 6 bases, J lost 1 base, and 10 bases lay in between. Per the germline V gene, CDR1 is SGDLS and CDR2 is YYNGEE. TCRdb's copy holds only in-frame clones and misses some; the assay was immunoSEQ multiplex PCR. The sample has around 150,000 clones; around 90% are singletons. This clone showed up just once. Sequences were obtained from blood. The receptor was isolated from a man aged 30-40 years in good health. This chain links TRBV9 with TRBJ1-1, with D possibly being TRBD1 (6 bases). The DNA for the CDR3 is TGTGCCAGCACCGCGGGACAGAACACTGAAGCTTTCTTT. This sequence encodes CASTAGQNTEAFF.